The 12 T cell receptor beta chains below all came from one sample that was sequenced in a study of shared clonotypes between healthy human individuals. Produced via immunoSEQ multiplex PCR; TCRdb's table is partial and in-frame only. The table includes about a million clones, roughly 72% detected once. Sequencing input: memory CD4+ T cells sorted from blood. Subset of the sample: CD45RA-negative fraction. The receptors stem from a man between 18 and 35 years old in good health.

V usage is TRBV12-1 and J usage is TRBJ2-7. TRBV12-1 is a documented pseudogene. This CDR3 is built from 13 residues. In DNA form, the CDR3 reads TGTGCCAGCAGCTTTGAGGCAGTCTACGAGCAGTACTTC. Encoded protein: CASSFEAVYEQYF.

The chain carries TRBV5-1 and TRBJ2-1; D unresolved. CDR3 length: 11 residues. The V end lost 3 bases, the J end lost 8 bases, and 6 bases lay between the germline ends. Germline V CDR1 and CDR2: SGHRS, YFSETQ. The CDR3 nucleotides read TGCGCCAGCAGCTCAGAGGATGAGCAGTTCTTC. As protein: CASSSEDEQFF.

CDR3 in amino acids: CAISESGQGFGYTF. Written as DNA, the CDR3 is TGTGCCATCAGTGAGTCCGGACAGGGCTTTGGCTACACCTTC. The chain employs TRBV10-3 and TRBJ1-2, with TRBD1 matching 8 bases. Germline trimming cut 0 bases from V and 7 bases from J; bases unmatched to any gene: 4. This CDR3 comprises 14 residues. The V gene's germline CDR1 is ENHRY and CDR2 SYGVKD.

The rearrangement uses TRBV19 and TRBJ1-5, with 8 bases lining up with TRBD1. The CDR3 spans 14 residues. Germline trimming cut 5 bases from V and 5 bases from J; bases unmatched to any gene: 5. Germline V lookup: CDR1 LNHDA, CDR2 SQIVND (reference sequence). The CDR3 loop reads CASSWRTGYQPQHF. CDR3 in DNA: TGTGCCAGTAGTTGGAGGACAGGGTATCAGCCCCAGCATTTT.

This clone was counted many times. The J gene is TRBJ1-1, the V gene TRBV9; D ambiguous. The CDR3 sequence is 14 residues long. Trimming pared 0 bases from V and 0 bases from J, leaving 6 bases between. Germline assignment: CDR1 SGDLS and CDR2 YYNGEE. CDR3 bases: TGTGCCAGCAGCGTAGTAGACATGAACACTGAAGCTTTCTTT. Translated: CASSVVDMNTEAFF.

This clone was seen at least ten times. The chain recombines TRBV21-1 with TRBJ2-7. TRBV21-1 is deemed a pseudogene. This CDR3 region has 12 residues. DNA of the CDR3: TGTGCCAGCAGCATCGGGGCCCGCGAGCAGTACTTC. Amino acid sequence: CASSIGAREQYF.

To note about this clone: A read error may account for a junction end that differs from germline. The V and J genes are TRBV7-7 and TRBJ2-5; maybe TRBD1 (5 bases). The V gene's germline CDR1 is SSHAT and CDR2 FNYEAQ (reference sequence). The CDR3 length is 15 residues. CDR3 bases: TGTGCTAGCAGCTTAGTCGCAGGGAAGGGGGAGACCCAGTACTTC. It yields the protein CASSLVAGKGETQYF.

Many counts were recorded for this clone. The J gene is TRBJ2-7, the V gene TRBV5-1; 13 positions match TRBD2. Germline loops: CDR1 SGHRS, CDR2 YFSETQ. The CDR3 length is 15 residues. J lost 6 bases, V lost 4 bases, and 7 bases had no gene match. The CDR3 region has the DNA TGCGCCAGCAGCGGAACTAGCGGGAGGGCTCTCGAGCAGTACTTC. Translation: CASSGTSGRALEQYF.

DNA of the CDR3: TGTGCCAGCAGTGTCAAGGGGGCCAGCACCGGGGAGCTGTTTTTT. Its translation: CASSVKGASTGELFF. The J gene is TRBJ2-2, the V gene TRBV6-1; the match to TRBD1 covers 7 bases. V shed 4 bases, J shed 4 bases, and the junction held 6 bases outside the gene matches. The germline V gene has CDR1 MNHNS and CDR2 SASEGT. The CDR3 totals 15 residues.

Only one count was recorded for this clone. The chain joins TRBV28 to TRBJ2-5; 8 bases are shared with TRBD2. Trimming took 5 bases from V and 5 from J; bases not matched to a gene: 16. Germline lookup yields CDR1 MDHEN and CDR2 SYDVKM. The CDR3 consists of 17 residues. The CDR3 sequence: CASSPARPSGGGETQYF. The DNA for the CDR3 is TGTGCCAGCAGTCCAGCCCGACCGAGCGGGGGCGGGGAGACCCAGTACTTC.

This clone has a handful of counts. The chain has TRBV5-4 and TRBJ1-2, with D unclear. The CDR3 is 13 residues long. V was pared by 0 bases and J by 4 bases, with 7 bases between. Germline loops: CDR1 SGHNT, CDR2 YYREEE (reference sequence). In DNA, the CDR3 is TGTGCCAGCAGCTTGGACACCTTCTATGGCTACACCTTC. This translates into CASSLDTFYGYTF.

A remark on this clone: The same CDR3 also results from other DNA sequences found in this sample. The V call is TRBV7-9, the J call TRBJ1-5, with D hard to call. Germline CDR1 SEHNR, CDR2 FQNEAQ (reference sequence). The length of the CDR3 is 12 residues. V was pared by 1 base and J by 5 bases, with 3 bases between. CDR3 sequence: CASSLDYQPQHF. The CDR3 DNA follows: TGTGCCAGCAGCTTAGATTATCAGCCCCAGCATTTT.